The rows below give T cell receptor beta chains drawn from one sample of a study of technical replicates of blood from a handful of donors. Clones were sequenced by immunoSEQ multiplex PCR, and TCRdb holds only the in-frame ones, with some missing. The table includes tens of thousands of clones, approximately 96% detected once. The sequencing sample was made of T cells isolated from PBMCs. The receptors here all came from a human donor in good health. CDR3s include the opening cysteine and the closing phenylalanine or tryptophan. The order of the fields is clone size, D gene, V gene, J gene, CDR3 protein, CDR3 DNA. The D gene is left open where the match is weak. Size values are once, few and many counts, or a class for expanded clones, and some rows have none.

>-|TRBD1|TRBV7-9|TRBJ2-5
CASSNRGETQYF
TGTGCCAGCAGTAACAGGGGGGAGACCCAGTACTTC
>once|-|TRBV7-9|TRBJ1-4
CASSLGTMNEKLFF
TGTGCCAGCAGCCTCGGGACTATGAATGAAAAACTGTTTTTT
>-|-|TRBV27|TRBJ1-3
CASSLKYPLYSGNTIYF
TGTGCCAGCAGTTTAAAGTATCCCCTCTACTCTGGAAACACCATATATTTT
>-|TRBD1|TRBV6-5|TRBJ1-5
CASGRGHQPQHF
TGTGCCAGCGGCAGGGGGCATCAGCCCCAGCATTTT
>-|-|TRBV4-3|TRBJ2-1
CASSQVQSAYSYNEQFF
TGCGCCAGCAGCCAAGTCCAAAGCGCCTACTCCTACAATGAGCAGTTCTTC
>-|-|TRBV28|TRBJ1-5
CASSARTDISNQPQHF
TGTGCCAGCAGTGCCAGGACAGACATAAGCAATCAGCCCCAGCATTTT
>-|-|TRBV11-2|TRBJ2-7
CASSRRQDFGGNEQYF
TGTGCCAGCAGCCGCCGACAGGACTTTGGGGGAAACGAGCAGTACTTC
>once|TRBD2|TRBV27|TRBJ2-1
CASLGLAGDNEQFF
TGTGCCAGTTTAGGGCTAGCGGGAGACAATGAGCAGTTCTTC
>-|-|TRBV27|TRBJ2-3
CASWTITDTQYF
TGTGCCAGCTGGACTATCACAGATACGCAGTATTTT
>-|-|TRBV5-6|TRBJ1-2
CASSPRSGSYYGYTF
TGTGCCAGCAGTCCGAGGTCGGGGTCTTACTATGGCTACACCTTC
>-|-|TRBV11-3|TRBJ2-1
CASSLEWGVNEQFF
TGTGCCAGCAGCTTAGAGTGGGGGGTAAATGAGCAGTTCTTC
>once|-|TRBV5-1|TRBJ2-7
CASSLPLAGAYEQYF
TGCGCCAGCAGCTTGCCATTGGCAGGGGCCTACGAGCAGTACTTC
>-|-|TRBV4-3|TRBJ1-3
CASSQGARNLNTIYF
TGCGCCAGCAGCCAAGGGGCTCGAAACCTAAACACCATATATTTT
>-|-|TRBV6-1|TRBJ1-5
CAEGSYQPQHF
TGTGCAGAGGGATCATACCAGCCCCAGCATTTT
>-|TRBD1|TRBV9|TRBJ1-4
CASSSQQGPNEKLFF
TGTGCCAGCAGCTCGCAACAGGGGCCTAATGAAAAACTGTTTTTT
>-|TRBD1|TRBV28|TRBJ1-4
CASRKATGANEKLFF
TGTGCCAGCAGAAAAGCGACAGGGGCTAATGAAAAACTGTTTTTT
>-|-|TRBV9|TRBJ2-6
CASSSSGANVLTF
TGTGCCAGCAGCTCTTCTGGGGCCAACGTCCTGACTTTC
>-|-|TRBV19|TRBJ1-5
CASRDRDSNQPQHF
TGTGCCAGTAGGGACCGGGATAGCAATCAGCCCCAGCATTTT
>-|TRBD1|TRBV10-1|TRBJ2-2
CASSRTGSTGELFF
TGCGCCAGCAGTCGGACAGGGAGCACCGGGGAGCTGTTTTTT
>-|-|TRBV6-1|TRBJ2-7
CASRDLAVSYEQYF
TGTGCCAGCAGGGACTTAGCGGTATCCTACGAGCAGTACTTC
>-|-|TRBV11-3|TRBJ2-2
CASSLGGGRFSGELFF
TGTGCCAGCAGCTTAGGGGGGGGGCGATTTAGCGGGGAGCTGTTTTTT
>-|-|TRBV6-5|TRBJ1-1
CASRGPTLEAFF
TGTGCCAGCAGGGGGCCCACCCTTGAAGCTTTCTTT
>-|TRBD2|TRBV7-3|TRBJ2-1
CASGAGGEQFF
TGTGCCAGCGGCGCGGGAGGTGAGCAGTTCTTC
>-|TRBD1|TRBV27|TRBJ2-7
CASSSSRDRTYEQYF
TGTGCCAGCAGTTCTAGCCGGGACAGGACCTACGAGCAGTACTTC
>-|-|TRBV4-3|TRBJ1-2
CASSQDEGDESGYTF
TGCGCCAGCAGCCAAGACGAGGGGGACGAGAGTGGCTACACCTTC
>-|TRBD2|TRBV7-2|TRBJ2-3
CASSLGGGNVADTQYF
TGTGCCAGCAGCTTAGGCGGGGGGAACGTAGCAGATACGCAGTATTTT
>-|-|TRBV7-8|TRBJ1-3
CASSPRNDFSGNTIYF
TGTGCCAGCAGCCCGCGAAACGACTTCTCTGGAAACACCATATATTTT
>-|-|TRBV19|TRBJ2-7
CASSIVTGYEQYF
TGTGCCAGTAGTATAGTAACAGGCTACGAGCAGTACTTC
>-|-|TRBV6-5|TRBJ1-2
CASSYRRGEGYTF
TGTGCCAGCAGTTATAGGCGCGGTGAAGGCTACACCTTC
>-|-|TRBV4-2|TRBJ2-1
CASSQDLNLDYSYNEQFF
TGTGCCAGCAGCCAAGATCTAAATCTGGACTACTCCTACAATGAGCAGTTCTTC
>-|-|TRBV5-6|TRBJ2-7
CASSLSPRHEQYF
TGTGCCAGCAGCTTGTCTCCCAGGCACGAGCAGTACTTC
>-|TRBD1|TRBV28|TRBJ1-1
CASSMTGGTTEAFF
TGTGCCAGCAGTATGACAGGGGGTACCACTGAAGCTTTCTTT
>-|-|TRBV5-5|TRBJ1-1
CASSLRQGGYTEAFF
TGTGCCAGCAGCTTGAGGCAGGGTGGGTACACTGAAGCTTTCTTT
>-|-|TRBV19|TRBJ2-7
CASSWIATSSYEQYF
TGTGCCAGTAGTTGGATAGCGACTAGCTCCTACGAGCAGTACTTC
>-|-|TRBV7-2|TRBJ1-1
CASSATQRWMNTEAFF
TGTGCCAGCAGCGCGACTCAAAGGTGGATGAACACTGAAGCTTTCTTT
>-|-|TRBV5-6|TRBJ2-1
CASSFSRNEQFF
TGTGCCAGCAGCTTTTCTAGAAATGAGCAGTTCTTC
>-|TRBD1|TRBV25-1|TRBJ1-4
CASSAQGGTNEKLFF
TGTGCCAGCAGTGCGCAAGGGGGCACTAATGAAAAACTGTTTTTT
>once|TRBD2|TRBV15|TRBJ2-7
CATSRPDWTSGVYEQYF
TGTGCCACCAGCCGACCCGACTGGACTAGCGGGGTATACGAGCAGTACTTC
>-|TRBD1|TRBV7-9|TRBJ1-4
CASSSDRPFGTGREKLFF
TGTGCCAGCAGCTCAGACCGTCCTTTCGGGACAGGGAGGGAAAAACTGTTTTTT
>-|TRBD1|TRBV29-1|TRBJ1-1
CSITGGAEAFF
TGCAGCATAACAGGGGGAGCCGAAGCTTTCTTT
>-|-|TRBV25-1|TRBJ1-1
CASSMRNTEAFF
TGTGCCAGCAGTATGAGGAACACTGAAGCTTTCTTT
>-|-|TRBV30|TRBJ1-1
CAWSVPYRWDRTEAFF
TGTGCCTGGAGTGTACCCTACAGGTGGGATCGGACTGAAGCTTTCTTT
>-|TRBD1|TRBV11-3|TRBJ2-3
CASSQQGPDTQYF
TGTGCCAGCAGCCAACAGGGGCCAGATACGCAGTATTTT
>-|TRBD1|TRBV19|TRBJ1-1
CASIRWRQGRNTEAFF
TGTGCCAGTATAAGGTGGAGACAGGGGCGAAACACTGAAGCTTTCTTT
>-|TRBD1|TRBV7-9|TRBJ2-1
CASSPGTGDNEQFF
TGTGCCAGCAGCCCCGGGACAGGGGACAATGAGCAGTTCTTC
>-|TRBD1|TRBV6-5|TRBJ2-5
CASSYSWTGVETQYF
TGTGCCAGCAGTTACTCGTGGACAGGGGTGGAGACCCAGTACTTC
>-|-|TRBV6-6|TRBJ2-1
CASSHGEQFF
TGTGCCAGCAGCCACGGGGAGCAGTTCTTC
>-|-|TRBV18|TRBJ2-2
CASSPQQGYEELFF
TGTGCCAGCTCACCACAACAGGGATACGAGGAGCTGTTTTTT
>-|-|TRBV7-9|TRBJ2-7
CASSLVAYEQYF
TGTGCCAGCAGCTTAGTGGCTTACGAGCAGTACTTC